The 16 T cell receptor beta chains given below trace back to one sample, sequenced in a study of T cells after yellow fever vaccination. From the 5' RACE reads, TCRdb called clonotypes with MiXCR, one entry per CDR3 protein. Of fewer than 400,000 distinct CDR3 sequences listed, over 8.5% are singletons. Sequencing was performed on CD4+ T cells sorted from PBMCs, taken 45 days after the yellow fever booster vaccination. Receptor source: a man in his late teens or twenties who received the YFV17D yellow fever vaccine.

This clonotype was counted a few times. This chain links TRBV20-1 with TRBJ1-2, with D perhaps matching TRBD1 (5 bases). Germline values: CDR1 DFQATT, CDR2 SNEGSKA (reference sequence). Deletions cut 8 bases from V and 3 bases from J, with 13 bases between. CDR3 length: 12 residues. This CDR3 is CSSGTVYYGYTF. CDR3 nucleotides: TGCAGTAGCGGGACGGTGTACTATGGCTACACCTTC.

This clonotype was found a few times. CDR3 protein: CASSLGFGRVNQPQHF. The CDR3 DNA follows: TGTGCCAGCAGCTTGGGATTCGGCAGGGTGAATCAGCCCCAGCATTTT. This sequence joins TRBV5-5 and TRBJ1-5; weak D call: TRBD1 (5 bases). V gave up 0 bases and J gave up 4 bases, with 14 bases separating them. This CDR3 contains 16 residues. Germline CDR1 and CDR2: SGHKS and YYEKEE (reference sequence).

This clonotype occurred many times. The V call is TRBV12-3 or TRBV12-4, the J call TRBJ2-5; TRBD2 aligns across 8 bases. The CDR3 totals 14 residues. The V segment lost 8 bases and the J segment 6 bases; nucleotides outside the gene matches: 11. The CDR3 spells CASLNGGAGQTQYF. The CDR3 DNA is TGTGCCAGCTTAAACGGGGGGGCCGGACAGACCCAGTACTTC.

This clonotype was seen repeatedly, ten times or more. This chain links TRBV6-5 with TRBJ2-3; D possibly corresponds to TRBD2 (6 bases). V was clipped by 2 bases and J by 1 base, with 10 bases between them. Germline lookup yields CDR1 MNHEY and CDR2 SVGAGI. This CDR3 has 15 residues. CDR3 sequence reads: CASSYMGEGTDTQYF. CDR3 sequence (DNA): TGTGCCAGCAGTTACATGGGGGAGGGCACAGATACGCAGTATTTT.

Written as DNA, the CDR3 is TGTGCCAGCAGTTACCTCTCCCGGACTGAAGCTTTCTTT. Translation: CASSYLSRTEAFF. This rearrangement joins TRBV6-6 to TRBJ1-1; D remains unclear. The CDR3 runs 13 residues. The V gene's germline CDR1 is MNHNY and CDR2 SVGAGI (reference sequence). The germline V and J ends were trimmed by 2 bases and 5 bases, with 9 bases remaining between them.

The chain uses TRBV6-5 and TRBJ2-2, with 9 bases matching TRBD1. The CDR3 has 17 amino acids. CDR1 and CDR2 (germline): MNHEY, SVGAGI. The V segment lost 7 bases and the J segment 3 bases; nucleotides outside the gene matches: 12. The CDR3: CASTLGRGQGYTGELFF. The DNA of the CDR3 is TGTGCCAGCACCCTAGGGAGGGGACAGGGATACACCGGGGAGCTGTTTTTT.

The table lists this clonotype with a few counts. The genes are TRBV20-1 and TRBJ2-1, with D perhaps TRBD2 (7 bases). V was trimmed by 0 bases and J by 7 bases, leaving 16 bases between them. Germline loops: CDR1 DFQATT, CDR2 SNEGSKA (reference sequence). This CDR3 spans 15 amino acids. The DNA of the CDR3 is TGCAGTGCTAGAGATCCCCGGGGGGCGCGTAATGAGCAGTTCTTC. This codes for CSARDPRGARNEQFF.

The chain combines TRBV7-9 with TRBJ2-4; no definite D call. The CDR3 is 14 amino acids. V was trimmed by 3 bases and J by 5 bases, leaving 11 bases between them. Germline CDR1 is SEHNR and CDR2 is FQNEAQ (reference sequence). CDR3 in amino acids: CASSFTGGENIQYF. CDR3 bases: TGTGCCAGCAGCTTTACGGGTGGGGAAAACATTCAGTACTTC.

This clonotype showed up just a few times. CDR3: CASSRAPRRGETQYF. CDR3 coding DNA: TGTGCCAGCAGCCGAGCCCCTAGGCGGGGAGAGACCCAGTACTTC. The chain links TRBV7-2 to TRBJ2-5; D may be TRBD2 (6 bases). V lost 5 bases and J lost 4, with 17 bases in between. CDR3 length equals 15 residues. CDR1 and CDR2 from the germline V gene are SGHTA and FQGNSA.

The chain is built from TRBV11-1 and TRBJ2-7; TRBD2 aligns across 8 bases. The CDR3 totals 14 residues. Germline CDR1 SGHAT, CDR2 FQDESV (reference sequence). The J segment lost 5 bases and the V segment lost 5 bases, leaving 8 bases of the junction unmatched. The CDR3 is CASSPPTSVDEQYF. The CDR3 DNA is TGTGCCAGCAGCCCGCCGACTAGCGTGGACGAGCAGTACTTC.

This clonotype was recorded a few times. The chain has TRBV28 and TRBJ2-7; 8 nucleotides line up with TRBD2. J was trimmed by 6 bases and V by 6 bases; bases with no gene match: 13. Per germline, CDR1 MDHEN and CDR2 SYDVKM. The CDR3 spans 15 residues. Here the CDR3 reads CASSTAGGTVGEQYV. For the CDR3, the DNA is TGTGCCAGCAGCACGGCGGGGGGTACGGTCGGCGAGCAGTACGTC.

The sample holds a few counts of this clonotype. V is TRBV12-3 or TRBV12-4 and J is TRBJ1-2; D not certain. The CDR3 spans 12 residues. With 9 bases removed from V and 6 bases from J, the gap between germline ends came to 14 bases. CDR3 region: CASQGPSNGYTF. In DNA form, the CDR3 reads TGTGCCAGTCAAGGCCCCTCCAATGGCTACACCTTC.

The DNA of the CDR3 is TGCGCCAGCAGCTTGACGGGACAGGGAGTCGAGCAGTACGTC. This codes for CASSLTGQGVEQYV. V and J are TRBV5-1 and TRBJ2-7, with 9 nucleotides matching TRBD1. The V gene end was trimmed by 1 base and the J gene end by 6 bases; junction bases not matched to a gene: 5. CDR1 and CDR2 from the germline V gene are SGHRS and YFSETQ. The CDR3 totals 14 residues.

The gene calls are TRBV15 and TRBJ2-1; weak D call: TRBD1 (6 bases). There are 14 residues in the CDR3. Germline CDR1 and CDR2: LNHNV and YYDKDF (reference sequence). V was trimmed by 9 bases and J by 0 bases, leaving 12 bases between them. The CDR3 coding sequence is TGTGCCACAACACAGGGAAACTCCTACAATGAGCAGTTCTTC. Protein sequence: CATTQGNSYNEQFF.

This clonotype showed up many times. The V gene is TRBV5-1, the J gene TRBJ2-3; either TRBD1 or TRBD2 may supply D (5 bases each). The CDR3 is made up of 17 amino acids. Germline CDR1 and CDR2: SGHRS and YFSETQ. V shed 2 bases and J shed 4 bases, with 20 bases lying between them. The CDR3 sequence: CASSFPPGTQGADTQYF. CDR3 in DNA: TGCGCCAGCAGCTTCCCCCCCGGGACGCAAGGGGCAGATACGCAGTATTTT.

The J gene is TRBJ2-1, the V gene TRBV6-1; 11 nucleotides agree with TRBD2. The CDR3 runs 15 residues. Germline values: CDR1 MNHNS, CDR2 SASEGT. J lost 10 bases, V lost 6 bases, and 11 bases had no gene match. CDR3 nucleotide sequence: TGTGCCAGCAGACTAGCGGGGGCCCGTGAGGCAGAGCAGTTCTTC. Protein sequence: CASRLAGAREAEQFF.